The next 18 T cell receptor beta chains were all read from a single sample in a study of blood T cell repertoires in COVID-19. TCRdb keeps only in-frame clones here, not all; method: immunoSEQ multiplex PCR. The sample has approximately 91,000 clones; 75% to 85% are singletons. The sequencing sample was made of peripheral blood. These TCRs come from a woman over 75 with acute or convalescent COVID-19.

The chain uses TRBV15 and TRBJ2-3; a weak D match, TRBD1 (6 bases). V lost 6 bases and J 1 base, leaving 11 bases between the germline ends. The CDR3 has 14 amino acids. Germline values: CDR1 LNHNV, CDR2 YYDKDF (reference sequence). CDR3 residues: CATRASGGTDTQYF. DNA of the CDR3: TGTGCCACCAGGGCCTCAGGGGGCACAGATACGCAGTATTTT.

A remark on this clone: A read error may produce the germline difference seen at one junction end. This chain uses TRBV30 with TRBJ2-1; 13 bases match TRBD2. Per germline, CDR1 GTSNPN and CDR2 SVGIG (reference sequence). There are 15 residues in the CDR3. CDR3: CAWRELAGGKNGQFF. The CDR3 nucleotides are TGTGCCTGGAGGGAACTAGCGGGAGGGAAAAATGGGCAGTTCTTC.

This clone was detected ten times or more. The chain links TRBV7-2 to TRBJ2-7; 9 bases are shared with TRBD2. Germline CDR1 SGHTA, CDR2 FQGNSA. Trimming took 6 bases from V and 7 from J; bases not matched to a gene: 10. The CDR3 runs 14 residues. In DNA, the CDR3 is TGTGCCAGCAGTCGCCTGGAGGCGGGGGGGGAGCAGTACTTC. It yields the protein CASSRLEAGGEQYF. Combining the CDR3 with reference TRBV7-2 and TRBJ2-7 gives the whole variable domain GAGVSQSPSNKVTEKGKDVELRCDPISGHTALYWYRQSLGQGLEFLIYFQGNSAPDKSGLPSDRFSAERTGGSVSTLTIQRTQQEDSAVYLCASSRLEAGGEQYFGPGTRLTVT.

This rearrangement joins TRBV18 to TRBJ2-5, with D possibly TRBD1 on 6 matching bases. The germline CDR1 and CDR2 sequences are KGHSH and LQKENI. V lost 2 bases to trimming and J lost 2 bases, with 9 bases between them. This CDR3 contains 14 residues. CDR3 in amino acids: CASSPGQSQETQYF. CDR3 in DNA: TGTGCCAGCTCACCAGGACAGAGTCAAGAGACCCAGTACTTC.

J is TRBJ1-1 and V is TRBV3-1 (or the pseudogene TRBV3-2); 9 bases agree with TRBD1. Germline trimming cut 4 bases from V and 1 base from J; bases unmatched to any gene: 1. The CDR3 is 14 amino acids. Germline-derived CDR1 and CDR2 are LGHDT and YNNKEL (reference sequence). CDR3 sequence (DNA): TGTGCCAGCAGCCCGGGACAGGGGAACACTGAAGCTTTCTTT. Its protein product is CASSPGQGNTEAFF.

V gene TRBV10-3 combines with J gene TRBJ1-5, with 7 bases matching TRBD1. This CDR3 has 14 amino acids. Trimming cost V 10 bases and J 3 bases; bases outside gene matches: 9. Germline CDR1 ENHRY, CDR2 SYGVKD. CDR3 coding DNA: TGTGCCACCAAGGTTGGGACAGTCAATCAGCCCCAGCATTTT. Its translation is CATKVGTVNQPQHF.

This clone has just one count. DNA for the CDR3: TGTGCCAGCAGCGTAGCTACCGCAGGGCTCGATCAGCCCCAGCATTTT. Translating it yields CASSVATAGLDQPQHF. V usage is TRBV9 and J usage is TRBJ1-5, with TRBD1 as a possible D gene (5 bases). CDR1 and CDR2 from the germline V gene are SGDLS and YYNGEE. This CDR3 is built from 16 residues. Trimming removed 0 bases from V and 5 bases from J, with 15 bases in between.

The V gene is TRBV6-5, the J gene TRBJ1-2, with TRBD1 matching 8 bases. Looked up from germline, CDR1 is MNHEY and CDR2 is SVGAGI. The junction had 5 bases not matched to a gene; V was cut back by 5 bases and J by 3 bases. The CDR3 sequence is 14 residues long. The CDR3 DNA sequence: TGTGCCAGCAGTCTGACAGGGGACCACTATGGCTACACCTTC. Amino acids: CASSLTGDHYGYTF.

This sequence joins TRBV24-1 and TRBJ2-2, with 8 positions matching TRBD2. The CDR3 is 14 amino acids. Germline V gene data show CDR1 as KGHDR and CDR2 as SFDVKD. V was clipped by 7 bases and J by 5 bases; unmatched bases: 5. The CDR3 sequence: CATRGAGVTGELFF. The CDR3 nucleotides are TGTGCCACCAGAGGAGCGGGAGTAACCGGGGAGCTGTTTTTT.

V gene TRBV25-1 combines with J gene TRBJ2-5; the D gene is possibly TRBD1 (7 bases). V gave up 4 bases and J gave up 1 base, with 19 bases separating them. Looked up from germline, CDR1 is MGHDK and CDR2 is SYGVNS. The length of the CDR3 is 17 residues. CDR3 nucleotides: TGTGCCAGCAGTGGGGGGGTGGGACAGACGATCCAAGAGACCCAGTACTTC. The encoded protein is CASSGGVGQTIQETQYF.

This chain connects TRBV4-3 to TRBJ2-7, with no clear D. V dropped 1 base and J dropped 5 bases, with 6 bases sitting between them. The germline gives CDR1 LGHNA, CDR2 YSLEER. The CDR3 has 12 residues. CDR3 in amino acids: CASSQATDEQYF. The CDR3 DNA sequence: TGCGCCAGCAGCCAAGCCACAGACGAGCAGTACTTC.

The chain links TRBV19 to TRBJ2-2; 9 bases align to TRBD2. The length of the CDR3 is 15 residues. The V and J ends lost 7 bases and 7 bases, in that order; junction bases with no gene match: 10. Germline CDR1 is LNHDA and CDR2 is SQIVND (reference sequence). CDR3 nucleotide sequence: TGTGCCAGTACCTCTAGAGCGGGAGGTAACGGGGAGCTGTTTTTT. This gives the protein CASTSRAGGNGELFF. The variable domain in full, completed from reference TRBV19 and TRBJ2-2, reads DGGITQSPKYLFRKEGQNVTLSCEQNLNHDAMYWYRQDPGQGLRLIYYSQIVNDFQKGDIAEGYSVSREKKESFPLTVTSAQKNPTAFYLCASTSRAGGNGELFFGEGSRLTVL.

This chain joins TRBV4-1 and TRBJ2-1; 9 nucleotides match TRBD2. In germline, CDR1 is MGHRA, CDR2 YSYEKL. Unmatched junction bases numbered 5, after V lost 0 bases and J lost 8 bases. The CDR3 spans 15 residues. The CDR3 nucleotides are TGCGCCAGCAGCCAAGATGGGACTAGCTCGGATGAGCAGTTCTTC. Translation gives CASSQDGTSSDEQFF.

This clone has ten or more counts. The chain recombines TRBV28 with TRBJ1-2, with a tentative D call TRBD1 (5 bases). Trimming left V 2 bases short and J 5 bases short, with 9 bases between. This CDR3 is 13 amino acids long. Germline CDR1 reads MDHEN; CDR2 reads SYDVKM. In nucleotides, the CDR3 is TGTGCCAGCAGTTTACAAAGGGGTTATGGCTACACCTTC. Amino acids: CASSLQRGYGYTF.

This sequence joins TRBV15 and TRBJ2-4, with 8 bases lining up with TRBD2. Germline-derived CDR1 and CDR2 are LNHNV and YYDKDF (reference sequence). The CDR3 spans 15 residues. Trimming cost V 5 bases and J 6 bases; bases outside gene matches: 9. CDR3 region: CATSSRVGLANIQYF. As DNA, the CDR3 is TGTGCCACCAGCTCTCGGGTAGGACTAGCAAACATTCAGTACTTC.

The rearrangement uses TRBV6-1 and TRBJ1-1; 7 bases match TRBD1. The CDR3 spans 17 residues. Germline V CDR1 and CDR2: MNHNS, SASEGT. The V gene end was trimmed by 2 bases and the J gene end by 6 bases; junction bases not matched to a gene: 15. CDR3 coding DNA: TGTGCCAGCAGTGAACAGACAGGGTATCTGTTAGTCGCTGAAGCTTTCTTT. Its protein is CASSEQTGYLLVAEAFF.

The count of this clone is one. The V gene is TRBV10-3, the J gene TRBJ1-2, with TRBD1 matching 7 bases. The CDR3 runs to 11 residues. The J segment lost 8 bases and the V segment lost 9 bases, leaving 6 bases of the junction unmatched. The germline gives CDR1 ENHRY, CDR2 SYGVKD. The CDR3 loop reads CAIQGNEGYTF. For the CDR3, the DNA is TGTGCCATACAGGGGAACGAAGGCTACACCTTC.

This sequence joins TRBV6-5 and TRBJ2-1; 10 bases are a match to TRBD2. The CDR3 consists of 15 residues. From germline, CDR1 is MNHEY and CDR2 SVGAGI. V shed 6 bases and J 7 bases; nucleotides not matched to a gene: 9. CDR3 in DNA: TGTGCCAGCAGCAATCTAGCGGGGGTTTGGAATGAGCAGTTCTTC. Its protein product is CASSNLAGVWNEQFF.